The 21 T cell receptor beta chains listed next were all sequenced from one sample in a study of T cells in women clearing cervical HPV infection. Sequencing used immunoSEQ multiplex PCR; TCRdb keeps in-frame clones, though not all of them. This sample carries fewer than 15,000 clones, with roughly a quarter going to the ten biggest clones. Material: blood buffy coat. The receptors derive from a woman between 18 and 69 years old with a cervical HPV16 infection that either progressed to CIN3+ or cleared (not recorded which).

Comments on this clone: The read halts 3 residues ahead of the CDR3 end, with the missing end drawn from the germline J gene. The chain carries TRBV5-1 and TRBJ2-2; D gene uncertain. The CDR3 has 14 residues. The germline gives CDR1 SGHRS, CDR2 YFSETQ. The V and J ends lost 7 bases and 3 bases respectively, with 13 bases between them. The CDR3 protein is CASAAALHTGELFF. CDR3 bases read: TGCGCCAGCGCGGCGGCACTTCACACCGGGGAG.

A remark on this clone: The read comes to an end 3 residues before the CDR3 does, leaving the germline J gene to fill in the end. J is TRBJ1-2 and V is TRBV20-1; no reliable D call. This CDR3 is 13 amino acids long. Trimming shortened V by 3 bases and J by 4 bases, and 12 bases separated the two germline ends. From germline, CDR1 is DFQATT and CDR2 SNEGSKA (reference sequence). The CDR3 loop is CSARSGSIYGYTF. CDR3 DNA, as far as it was read: TGCAGTGCTAGGTCCGGGTCTATCTATGGC.

The sequenced part of the CDR3 DNA is TGTGCCAGCTCACCGCCGGGACAGGGGTTAACC. It translates to CASSPPGQGLT. The entire CDR3 sequence reads CASSPPGQGLTYTF. V usage is TRBV18 and J usage is TRBJ1-2, with 10 bases identical to TRBD1. The CDR3 end lies 3 residues beyond the end of the read and is filled in from the germline J gene. The CDR3 runs to 14 residues. The germline CDR1 and CDR2 sequences are KGHSH and LQKENI.

CDR3 protein: CASSDAGTSGSYEQYF. The sequenced CDR3 bases are TGTGCCAGTAGTGACGCCGGGACTAGCGGAAGCTACGAG. The chain combines TRBV19 with TRBJ2-7; 11 bases are a match to TRBD2. The read terminates 3 residues before the CDR3 end, so the remaining end is supplied by the germline J gene. Per the germline V gene, CDR1 is LNHDA and CDR2 is SQIVND (reference sequence). CDR3 length: 16 residues. Trimming cost V 5 bases and J 3 bases; bases outside gene matches: 9.

Worth noting for this clone: The CDR3 extends 3 residues past the end of the read, so its final part is completed from the germline J gene. The gene calls are TRBV5-1 and TRBJ1-1; D remains ambiguous. The germline V gene encodes CDR1 SGHRS and CDR2 YFSETQ. The ends were cut back, 5 bases at V and 3 bases at J, with 14 bases in the middle. This CDR3 region has 14 residues. The CDR3: CASRPTFADTEAFF. The covered CDR3 bases are TGCGCCAGCAGGCCGACCTTTGCGGACACTGAA. Supplemented by reference TRBV5-1 and TRBJ1-1, the full variable domain reads KAGVTQTPRYLIKTRGQQVTLSCSPISGHRSVSWYQQTPGQGLQFLFEYFSETQRNKGNFPGRFSGRQFSNSRSEMNVSTLELGDSALYLCASRPTFADTEAFFGQGTRLTVV.

Comment on this clone: The sequenced fragment ends 3 residues before the CDR3 boundary, so the rest is inferred from the germline J gene. The rearrangement links TRBV2 to TRBJ1-3; D call uncertain. V dropped 2 bases and J dropped 7 bases, with 18 bases sitting between them. Germline CDR1 SNHLY, CDR2 FYNNEI. The CDR3 loop spans 16 amino acids. The sequenced part of the CDR3 DNA is TGTGCCAGCAGTGAATGGTCCGGCCTCGTCGGGAACACC. It translates to CASSEWSGLVGNT. The full CDR3 reads CASSEWSGLVGNTIYF.

With respect to this clone: The sequenced fragment ends 3 residues before the CDR3 boundary, so the rest is inferred from the germline J gene. The chain is built from TRBV5-1 and TRBJ1-3; 7 bases are shared with TRBD1. The ends lost 0 bases at V and 7 bases at J; junction bases unmatched: 10. The CDR3 is 16 residues long. Germline V lookup: CDR1 SGHRS, CDR2 YFSETQ. The chain's CDR3 is CASSLDPGQYMNTIYF. The sequenced CDR3 bases are TGCGCCAGCAGCTTGGACCCGGGACAGTATATGAACACC. Complete variable domain (other parts from reference TRBV5-1 and TRBJ1-3): KAGVTQTPRYLIKTRGQQVTLSCSPISGHRSVSWYQQTPGQGLQFLFEYFSETQRNKGNFPGRFSGRQFSNSRSEMNVSTLELGDSALYLCASSLDPGQYMNTIYFGEGSWLTVV.

On this clone: The read halts 3 residues ahead of the CDR3 end, with the missing end drawn from the germline J gene. J is TRBJ1-6 and V is TRBV14, with D tentatively TRBD1 (6 bases). Trimming stripped 9 bases from V and 11 bases from J, with 17 bases between. Looked up from germline, CDR1 is SGHDN and CDR2 is FVKESK. The CDR3 extends over 13 amino acids. The CDR3 DNA, read in part, is TGTGCCAGTACGGACAGCCGAGGGGCACCC. Translated, it gives CASTDSRGAP. The full CDR3 reads CASTDSRGAPLHF.

Notes on this clone: The missing CDR3 end, 3 residues past where the read stops, is filled in from the germline J gene. The chain uses TRBV19 and TRBJ2-4; 8 bases fit TRBD1. In germline, CDR1 is LNHDA, CDR2 SQIVND (reference sequence). This CDR3 comprises 13 residues. The sequenced CDR3 bases are TGTGCCAGTAGTCCTCAGGGGGCCGGCGGT. It yields the protein CASSPQGAGG. The complete CDR3 reads CASSPQGAGGQYF.

Concerning this clone itself: The missing CDR3 end, 3 residues past where the read stops, is filled in from the germline J gene. The rearrangement joins TRBV5-1 to TRBJ1-2, with 7 positions matching TRBD1. Germline CDR1 reads SGHRS; CDR2 reads YFSETQ. The CDR3 spans 14 residues. V shed 0 bases and J 7 bases; nucleotides not matched to a gene: 6. The CDR3 here is CASSLEGGGGGYTF. The CDR3 bases that were read are TGCGCCAGCAGCTTGGAAGGAGGGGGCGGTGGC.

On this clone: The CDR3 end falls 3 residues outside the read, so it is completed with the germline J gene. The same CDR3 can be traced to other DNA sequences in this sample. The V call is TRBV19, the J call TRBJ1-1; no reliable D call. CDR3 size: 13 residues. With 2 bases removed from V and 1 base from J, the gap between germline ends came to 5 bases. CDR1 LNHDA and CDR2 SQIVND come from the germline V gene (reference sequence). This CDR3 is CASSIRGNTEAFF. CDR3 DNA (partial): TGTGCCAGTAGTATACGGGGGAACACTGAA.

Turning to this clone: The read ends 3 residues before the CDR3 terminus; that terminus is restored from the germline J gene. The chain links TRBV18 to TRBJ1-1, with TRBD1 identical over 7 bases. This CDR3 region has 14 residues. Germline lookup yields CDR1 KGHSH and CDR2 LQKENI. The CDR3: CASSPQGDSYEAFF. CDR3 bases read: TGTGCCAGCTCACCCCAGGGGGATTCCTACGAG.

In the case of this clone: From the germline J gene comes the end of the CDR3, since the read stops 3 residues before it. V and J are TRBV5-4 and TRBJ2-5, with 8 bases fitting TRBD2. CDR1 and CDR2 from the germline V gene are SGHNT and YYREEE (reference sequence). The V segment lost 2 bases and the J segment 2 bases; nucleotides outside the gene matches: 2. The CDR3 has 14 amino acids. CDR3 residues: CASSLTSGQETQYF. CDR3 bases read: TGTGCCAGCAGCTTAACTAGCGGACAAGAGACC. Full variable domain (rest looked up from reference TRBV5-4 and TRBJ2-5): ETGVTQSPTHLIKTRGQQVTLRCSSQSGHNTVSWYQQALGQGPQFIFQYYREEENGRGNFPPRFSGLQFPNYSSELNVNALELDDSALYLCASSLTSGQETQYFGPGTRLLVL.

This chain's CDR3 is CASSSGGPTEAFF. CDR3 bases read: TGTGCCAGTAGTAGCGGGGGTCCCACTGAA. The chain carries TRBV19 and TRBJ1-1, with a possible D match to TRBD1 (5 bases). The CDR3 goes on 3 residues after the read ends, and that part is filled in from the germline J gene. Trimming removed 4 bases at V and 4 bases at J, with 10 bases between. CDR1 and CDR2 from the germline V gene are LNHDA and SQIVND (reference sequence). There are 13 residues in the CDR3.

A note on this clone: The read falls 3 residues short of the CDR3 end, and the missing part is taken from the germline J gene. V gene TRBV6-1 combines with J gene TRBJ1-5; no reliable D call. Trimming removed 2 bases from V and 5 bases from J, with 10 bases in between. Germline V gives CDR1 MNHNS, CDR2 SASEGT. This CDR3 comprises 14 residues. The DNA read from the CDR3 is TGTGCCAGCAGTGAAAAATCCCTTTATCAGCCC. This translates into CASSEKSLYQP. The full CDR3 reads CASSEKSLYQPQHF.

With respect to this clone: The CDR3 end falls 3 residues outside the read, so it is completed with the germline J gene. V is TRBV20-1 and J is TRBJ2-6, with 12 bases aligning to TRBD2. Per the germline V gene, CDR1 is DFQATT and CDR2 is SNEGSKA (reference sequence). The CDR3 sequence is 16 residues long. V lost 4 bases and J lost 0; bases outside the gene matches: 1. The CDR3 sequence: CSATSGGASGANVLTF. The covered CDR3 bases are TGCAGTGCTACTAGCGGGGGGGCCTCTGGGGCCAACGTC.

Comments on this clone: Read data end 3 residues before the CDR3 end; the end is taken from the germline J gene. The rearrangement joins TRBV18 to TRBJ1-1, with 7 positions matching TRBD1. Germline CDR1 is KGHSH and CDR2 is LQKENI. After removal of 5 bases from V and 3 bases from J, the junction contained 6 bases not matched to a gene. This CDR3 has 14 residues. CDR3 region: CASSVRQGDTEAFF. Partial CDR3 DNA: TGTGCCAGCTCAGTTAGACAGGGAGACACTGAA.

Concerning this clone: With the read ending 3 residues before the CDR3 end, the germline J gene is used to fill in that end. The chain employs TRBV7-9 and TRBJ2-2; possible D gene TRBD1, 6 bases. Trimming removed 5 bases at V and 5 bases at J, with 15 bases between. This CDR3 is 15 amino acids long. Germline CDR1 SEHNR, CDR2 FQNEAQ (reference sequence). The CDR3 protein is CASSTRTEITGELFF. The sequenced CDR3 bases are TGTGCCAGCAGCACCCGGACAGAGATTACCGGGGAG.

The sequenced part of the CDR3 DNA is TGTGCCAGCAGCGCACGTAGCGGGTCTCCTTCAGGCACAGATACG. Translation gives CASSARSGSPSGTDT. The CDR3 reads in full as CASSARSGSPSGTDTQYF. The gene calls are TRBV7-6 and TRBJ2-3; TRBD2 aligns across 7 bases. Sequencing ends 3 residues short of the CDR3 end; the germline J gene provides the rest. Germline V gene data show CDR1 as SGHVS and CDR2 as FNYEAQ. The V and J ends lost 5 bases and 1 base, in that order; junction bases with no gene match: 15. The CDR3 sequence is 18 residues long. Full variable domain (remainder filled in from reference TRBV7-6 and TRBJ2-3): GAGVSQSPRYKVTKRGQDVALRCDPISGHVSLYWYRQALGQGPEFLTYFNYEAQQDKSGLPNDRFSAERPEGSISTLTIQRTEQRDSAMYRCASSARSGSPSGTDTQYFGPGTRLTVL.

By frequency, this clone is medium-sized. The read falls 3 residues short of the CDR3 end, and the missing part is taken from the germline J gene. The chain links TRBV5-5 to TRBJ2-5; D remains ambiguous. Trimming took off 4 bases at V and 2 bases at J, with 6 bases between the two ends. CDR3 length: 12 amino acids. Germline lookup yields CDR1 SGHKS and CDR2 YYEKEE (reference sequence). The chain's CDR3 is CASSPGQETQYF. The sequenced part of the CDR3 DNA is TGTGCCAGCAGCCCCGGGCAAGAGACC.

Concerning this clone itself: The read stops 3 residues short of the end of the CDR3; the missing end is completed from the germline J gene. The chain couples TRBV18 to TRBJ1-2; 10 positions match TRBD1. CDR1 is KGHSH and CDR2 is LQKENI in the germline V gene. The CDR3 has 15 residues. Partial CDR3 DNA: TGTGCCAGCTCAACGATGACAGGGGGCTACAATGAC. It translates to CASSTMTGGYND. The CDR3, in full, reads CASSTMTGGYNDYTF.